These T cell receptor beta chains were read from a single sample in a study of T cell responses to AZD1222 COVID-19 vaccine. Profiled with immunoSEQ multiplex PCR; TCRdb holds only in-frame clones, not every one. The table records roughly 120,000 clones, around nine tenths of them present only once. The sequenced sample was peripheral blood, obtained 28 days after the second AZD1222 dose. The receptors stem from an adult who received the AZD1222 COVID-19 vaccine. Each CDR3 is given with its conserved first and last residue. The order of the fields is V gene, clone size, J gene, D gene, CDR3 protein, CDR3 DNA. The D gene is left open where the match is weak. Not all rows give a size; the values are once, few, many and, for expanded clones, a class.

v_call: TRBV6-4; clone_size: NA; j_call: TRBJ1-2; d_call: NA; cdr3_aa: CASSDRGASYGYTF; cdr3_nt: TGTGCCAGCAGTGACCGGGGGGCCTCCTATGGCTACACCTTC
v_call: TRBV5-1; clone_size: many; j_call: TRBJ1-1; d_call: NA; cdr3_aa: CASSLEGSNTEAFF; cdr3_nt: TGCGCCAGCAGCTTGGAAGGGTCGAACACTGAAGCTTTCTTT
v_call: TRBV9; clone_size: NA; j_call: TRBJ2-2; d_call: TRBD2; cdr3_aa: CASSVEASGYKGGELFF; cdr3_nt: TGTGCCAGCAGCGTAGAAGCTAGCGGGTACAAGGGAGGGGAGCTGTTTTTT
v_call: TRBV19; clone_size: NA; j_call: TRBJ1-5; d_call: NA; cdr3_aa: CATSGRYQPQHF; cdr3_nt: TGTGCCACCTCAGGGCGGTATCAGCCCCAGCATTTT
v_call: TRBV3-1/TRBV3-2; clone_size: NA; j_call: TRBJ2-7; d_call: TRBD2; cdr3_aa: CASRLADEQYF; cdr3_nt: TGTGCCAGCCGACTAGCGGACGAGCAGTACTTC
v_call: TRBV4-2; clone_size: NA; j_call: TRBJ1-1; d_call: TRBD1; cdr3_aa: CASSQRGQGYTEAFF; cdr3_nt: TGTGCCAGCAGCCAAAGGGGACAGGGGTACACTGAAGCTTTCTTT
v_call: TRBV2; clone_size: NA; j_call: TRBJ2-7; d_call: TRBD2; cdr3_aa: CASSEEDSGGSYEQYF; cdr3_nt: TGTGCCAGCAGTGAAGAGGATAGCGGGGGCTCCTACGAGCAGTACTTC
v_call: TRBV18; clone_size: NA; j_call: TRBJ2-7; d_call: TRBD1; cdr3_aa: CASSPGQGAYEQYF; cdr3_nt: TGTGCCAGCTCACCGGGACAGGGGGCCTACGAGCAGTACTTC
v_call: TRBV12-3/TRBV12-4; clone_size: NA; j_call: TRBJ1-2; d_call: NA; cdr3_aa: CASSLRGSGYTF; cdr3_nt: TGTGCCAGCAGTTTACGGGGAAGTGGCTACACCTTC
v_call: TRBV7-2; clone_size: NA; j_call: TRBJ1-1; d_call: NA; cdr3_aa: CASSPTHMNTEAFF; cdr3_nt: TGTGCCAGCAGCCCTACTCATATGAACACTGAAGCTTTCTTT
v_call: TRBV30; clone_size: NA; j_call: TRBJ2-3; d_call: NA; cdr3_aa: CAWSVRLARTDTQYF; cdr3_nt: TGTGCCTGGAGTGTACGGCTAGCGCGCACAGATACGCAGTATTTT
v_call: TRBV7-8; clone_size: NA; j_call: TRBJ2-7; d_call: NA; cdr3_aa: CASSRGPYEQYF; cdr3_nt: TGTGCCAGCAGCCGGGGACCTTACGAGCAGTACTTC
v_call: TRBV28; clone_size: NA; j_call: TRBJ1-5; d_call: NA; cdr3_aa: CASSFSEVSNQPQHF; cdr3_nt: TGTGCCAGCAGTTTTAGTGAGGTTAGCAATCAGCCCCAGCATTTT
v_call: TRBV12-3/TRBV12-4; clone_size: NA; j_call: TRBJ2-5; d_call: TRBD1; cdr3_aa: CASSLTGEETQYF; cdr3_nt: TGTGCCAGCAGTTTGACAGGGGAAGAGACCCAGTACTTC
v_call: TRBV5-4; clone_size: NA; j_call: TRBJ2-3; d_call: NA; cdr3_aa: CASGEPSGGTDTQYF; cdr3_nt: TGTGCCAGCGGCGAACCTTCCGGGGGCACAGATACGCAGTATTTT
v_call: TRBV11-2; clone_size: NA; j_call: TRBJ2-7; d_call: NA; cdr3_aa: CASSLGAGGVSYEQYF; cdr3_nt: TGTGCCAGCAGCTTAGGCGCGGGCGGCGTCTCCTACGAGCAGTACTTC
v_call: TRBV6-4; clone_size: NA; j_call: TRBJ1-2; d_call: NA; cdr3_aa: CASSAQGLGYGYTF; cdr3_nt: TGTGCCAGCAGTGCTCAGGGGCTGGGCTATGGCTACACCTTC
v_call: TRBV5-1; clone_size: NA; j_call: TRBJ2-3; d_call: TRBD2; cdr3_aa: CASSLGLAGGNTDTQYF; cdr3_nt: TGCGCCAGCAGCCTTGGACTAGCGGGGGGCAACACAGATACGCAGTATTTT
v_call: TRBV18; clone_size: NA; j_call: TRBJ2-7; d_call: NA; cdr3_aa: CASSPPGTLYEQYF; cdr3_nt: TGTGCCAGCTCACCACCGGGAACTCTATACGAGCAGTACTTC
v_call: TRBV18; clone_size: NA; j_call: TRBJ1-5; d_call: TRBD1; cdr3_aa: CASSPGTGVIQPQHF; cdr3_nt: TGTGCCAGCTCACCTGGGACAGGGGTTATTCAGCCCCAGCATTTT
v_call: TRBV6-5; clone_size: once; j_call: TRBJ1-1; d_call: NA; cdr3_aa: CASSRGVNTEAFF; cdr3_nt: TGTGCCAGCAGCCGAGGTGTGAACACTGAAGCTTTCTTT
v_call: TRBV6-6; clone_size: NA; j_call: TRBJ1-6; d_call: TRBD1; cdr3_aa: CASSYSARGDSPLHF; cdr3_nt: TGTGCCAGCAGTTACTCGGCCAGGGGGGATTCACCCCTCCACTTT
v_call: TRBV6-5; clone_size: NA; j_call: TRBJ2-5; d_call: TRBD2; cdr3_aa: CASSRGGAEETQYF; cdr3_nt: TGTGCCAGCAGCCGGGGAGGGGCAGAAGAGACCCAGTACTTC
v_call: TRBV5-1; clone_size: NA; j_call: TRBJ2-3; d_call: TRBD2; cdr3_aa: CASSLDLAGGTDTQYF; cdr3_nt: TGCGCCAGCAGCTTGGACCTAGCGGGGGGCACAGATACGCAGTATTTT
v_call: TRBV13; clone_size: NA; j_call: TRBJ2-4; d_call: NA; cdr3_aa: CASSLGPAGIQYF; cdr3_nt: TGTGCCAGCAGCTTAGGCCCCGCCGGCATCCAGTACTTC
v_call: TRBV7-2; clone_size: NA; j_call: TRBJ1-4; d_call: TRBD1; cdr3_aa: CASSPPGTGNEKLFF; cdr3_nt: TGTGCCAGCAGCCCCCCCGGGACAGGGAATGAAAAACTGTTTTTT
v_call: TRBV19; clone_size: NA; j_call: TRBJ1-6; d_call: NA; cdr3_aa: CASSPTGTDSPLHF; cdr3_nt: TGTGCCAGTAGTCCGACTGGTACTGACTCACCCCTCCACTTT
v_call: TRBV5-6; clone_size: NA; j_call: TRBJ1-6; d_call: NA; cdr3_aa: CASSLKGLNSPLHF; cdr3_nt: TGTGCCAGCAGCTTGAAGGGCTTGAATTCACCCCTCCACTTT
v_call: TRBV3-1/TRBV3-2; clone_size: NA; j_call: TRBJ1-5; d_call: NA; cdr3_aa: CASSQDRGQPQHF; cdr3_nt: TGTGCCAGCAGCCAAGATAGGGGGCAGCCCCAGCATTTT
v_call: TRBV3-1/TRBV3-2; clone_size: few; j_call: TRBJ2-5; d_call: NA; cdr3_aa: CASSQGGTQYF; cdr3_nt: TGTGCCAGCAGCCAGGGTGGGACCCAGTACTTC
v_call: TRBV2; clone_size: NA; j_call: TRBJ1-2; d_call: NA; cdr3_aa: CASSLEAGYGYTF; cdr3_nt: TGTGCCAGCAGCCTGGAAGCAGGATATGGCTACACCTTC
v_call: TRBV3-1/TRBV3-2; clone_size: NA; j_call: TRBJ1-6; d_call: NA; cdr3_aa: CASSQDSPLHF; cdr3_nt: TGTGCCAGCAGCCAAGATTCACCCCTCCACTTT
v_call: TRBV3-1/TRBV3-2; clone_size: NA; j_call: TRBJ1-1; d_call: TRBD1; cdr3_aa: CASSRRQGTNRRTEAFF; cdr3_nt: TGTGCCAGCAGCCGCCGACAGGGAACGAACCGACGGACTGAAGCTTTCTTT
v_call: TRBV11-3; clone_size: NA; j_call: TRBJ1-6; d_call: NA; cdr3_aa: CASSLGDTGTPLHF; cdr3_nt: TGTGCCAGCAGCTTAGGGGACACCGGAACCCCCCTCCACTTT
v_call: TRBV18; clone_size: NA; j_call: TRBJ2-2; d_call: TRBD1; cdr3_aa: CASSATRQGAGELFF; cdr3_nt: TGTGCCAGCTCAGCAACAAGACAGGGGGCCGGGGAGCTGTTTTTT
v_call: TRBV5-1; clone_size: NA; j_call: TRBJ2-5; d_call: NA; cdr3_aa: CASSLRTQGETQYF; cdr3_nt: TGCGCCAGCAGCTTGAGGACCCAGGGGGAGACCCAGTACTTC
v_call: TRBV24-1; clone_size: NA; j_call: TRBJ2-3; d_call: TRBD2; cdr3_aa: CATRGTSGGTDTQYF; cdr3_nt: TGTGCCACCAGAGGGACTAGCGGGGGCACAGATACGCAGTATTTT
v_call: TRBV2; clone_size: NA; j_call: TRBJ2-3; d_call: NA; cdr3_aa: CASRYSTDTQYF; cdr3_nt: TGTGCCAGCAGGTACTCCACAGATACGCAGTATTTT
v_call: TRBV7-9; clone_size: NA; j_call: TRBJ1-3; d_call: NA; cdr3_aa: CASSLARTDSGNTIYF; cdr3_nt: TGTGCCAGCAGCTTAGCGCGAACAGACTCTGGAAACACCATATATTTT
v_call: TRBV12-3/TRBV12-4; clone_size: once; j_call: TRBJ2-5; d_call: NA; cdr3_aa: CASRAGLVQYF; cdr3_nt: TGTGCCAGCAGAGCAGGGTTGGTCCAGTACTTC
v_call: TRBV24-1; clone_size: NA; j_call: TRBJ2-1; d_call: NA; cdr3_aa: CATSETTRREQFF; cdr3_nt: TGTGCCACCAGTGAAACCACTAGGCGTGAGCAGTTCTTC
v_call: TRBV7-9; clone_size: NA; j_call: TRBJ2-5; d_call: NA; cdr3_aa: CASSLTEPRETQYF; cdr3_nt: TGTGCCAGCAGCTTGACTGAACCACGGGAGACCCAGTACTTC
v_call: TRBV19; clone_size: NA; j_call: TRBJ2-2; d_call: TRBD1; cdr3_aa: CASSMRRPGQTNTGELFF; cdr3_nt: TGTGCCAGTAGTATGCGACGGCCGGGACAGACGAACACCGGGGAGCTGTTTTTT
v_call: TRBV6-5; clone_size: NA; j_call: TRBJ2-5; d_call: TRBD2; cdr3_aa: CASSQTSGGIETQYF; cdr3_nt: TGTGCCAGCAGTCAGACTAGCGGGGGGATAGAGACCCAGTACTTC
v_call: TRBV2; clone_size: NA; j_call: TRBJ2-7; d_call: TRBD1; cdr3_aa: CASEQGAYEQYF; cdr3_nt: TGTGCCAGCGAACAGGGGGCCTACGAGCAGTACTTC
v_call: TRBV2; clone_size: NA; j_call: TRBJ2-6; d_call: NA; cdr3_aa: CASSRGVSGANVLTF; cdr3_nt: TGTGCCAGCAGTCGGGGAGTCTCTGGGGCCAACGTCCTGACTTTC
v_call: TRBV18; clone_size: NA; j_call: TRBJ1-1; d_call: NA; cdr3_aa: CASSPQQGPTEAFF; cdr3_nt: TGTGCCAGCTCACCCCAGCAGGGGCCCACTGAAGCTTTCTTT
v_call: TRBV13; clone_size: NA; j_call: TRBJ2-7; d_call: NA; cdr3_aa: CASRILGGPSYEQYF; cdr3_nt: TGTGCCAGCAGAATATTGGGGGGGCCGTCCTACGAGCAGTACTTC
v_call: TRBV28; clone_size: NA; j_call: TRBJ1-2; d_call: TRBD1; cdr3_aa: CASSSSGTGVRVGGYTF; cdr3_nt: TGTGCCAGCAGTTCCTCCGGGACAGGGGTTCGAGTGGGTGGCTACACCTTC
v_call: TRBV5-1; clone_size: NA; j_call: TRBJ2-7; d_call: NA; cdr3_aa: CASSLGDIDYEQYF; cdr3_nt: TGCGCCAGCAGCTTGGGGGACATAGATTACGAGCAGTACTTC
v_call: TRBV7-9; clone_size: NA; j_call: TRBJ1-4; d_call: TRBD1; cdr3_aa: CASSFGQGANEKLFF; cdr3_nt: TGTGCCAGCAGCTTCGGACAGGGGGCTAATGAAAAACTGTTTTTT
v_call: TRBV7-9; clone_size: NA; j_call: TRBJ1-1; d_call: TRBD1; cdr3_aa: CASSLSTGMNTEAFF; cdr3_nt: TGTGCCAGCAGCTTATCGACAGGGATGAACACTGAAGCTTTCTTT
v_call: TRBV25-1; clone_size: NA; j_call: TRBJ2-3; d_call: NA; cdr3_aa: CASSESLFSTDTQYF; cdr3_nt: TGTGCCAGCAGTGAAAGTCTGTTCTCCACAGATACGCAGTATTTT
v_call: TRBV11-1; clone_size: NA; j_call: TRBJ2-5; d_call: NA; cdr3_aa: CASSPTHF; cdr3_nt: TGTGCCAGCAGCCCAACACACTTC
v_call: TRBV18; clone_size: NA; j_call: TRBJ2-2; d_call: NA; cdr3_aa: CASSPSLGMAGELFF; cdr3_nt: TGTGCCAGCTCACCCAGCCTCGGGATGGCCGGGGAGCTGTTTTTT
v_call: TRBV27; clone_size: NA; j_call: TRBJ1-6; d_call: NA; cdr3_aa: CASSFTGSPLHF; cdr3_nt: TGTGCCAGCAGTTTTACTGGTTCACCCCTCCACTTT
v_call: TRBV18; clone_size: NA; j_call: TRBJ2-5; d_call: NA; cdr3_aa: CASSLTAGETQYF; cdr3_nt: TGTGCCAGCTCACTCACGGCAGGAGAGACCCAGTACTTC
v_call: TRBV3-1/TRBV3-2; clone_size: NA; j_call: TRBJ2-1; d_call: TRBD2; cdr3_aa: CASSQDFSGGSNEQFF; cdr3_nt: TGTGCCAGCAGCCAAGATTTCAGCGGGGGATCCAATGAGCAGTTCTTC
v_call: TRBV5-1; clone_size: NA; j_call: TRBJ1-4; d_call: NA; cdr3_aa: CASSLGVPTGREKLFF; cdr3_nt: TGCGCCAGCAGCTTGGGGGTGCCGACAGGCCGTGAAAAACTGTTTTTT
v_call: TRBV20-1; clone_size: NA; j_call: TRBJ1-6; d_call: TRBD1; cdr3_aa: CSASPLDRGDSPLHF; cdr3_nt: TGCAGTGCTAGTCCCCTCGACAGGGGTGATTCACCCCTCCACTTT